This T cell receptor (beta chain) was captured by sequencing in a study of blood T cells in healthy people across ages. Whole-study results and caveats: PBMCs that were unsorted prevented a conclusive naive versus antigen-experienced comparison. Relative to aged donors, long-lived donors carried more naive CD4+ cells and displayed higher diversity.

This clonotype was observed a few times. Antigen unknown. The CDR3 has 14 residues. Between the trimmed V and J ends, which lost 3 bases and 5 bases, there was a span of 13 bases. Germline CDR1 MNHEY, CDR2 SMNVEV (reference sequence). The use of a sample-barcoded 5' primer and a J-beta primer mix characterized a second PCR of roughly 7 to 12 cycles. TCRdb fed the 5' RACE reads into MiXCR, producing one record per CDR3 protein. The table lists about 680,000 distinct CDR3 sequences, roughly 50% of them singletons. The chain uses TRBV27 and TRBJ2-5, with D unresolved. The source of this sequence is a woman aged 55-70 years in good health. The sequenced material came from blood. DNA for the CDR3: TGTGCCAGCAGTTTCAATGGGGTCGGTGAGACCCAGTACTTC. Residues: CASSFNGVGETQYF.